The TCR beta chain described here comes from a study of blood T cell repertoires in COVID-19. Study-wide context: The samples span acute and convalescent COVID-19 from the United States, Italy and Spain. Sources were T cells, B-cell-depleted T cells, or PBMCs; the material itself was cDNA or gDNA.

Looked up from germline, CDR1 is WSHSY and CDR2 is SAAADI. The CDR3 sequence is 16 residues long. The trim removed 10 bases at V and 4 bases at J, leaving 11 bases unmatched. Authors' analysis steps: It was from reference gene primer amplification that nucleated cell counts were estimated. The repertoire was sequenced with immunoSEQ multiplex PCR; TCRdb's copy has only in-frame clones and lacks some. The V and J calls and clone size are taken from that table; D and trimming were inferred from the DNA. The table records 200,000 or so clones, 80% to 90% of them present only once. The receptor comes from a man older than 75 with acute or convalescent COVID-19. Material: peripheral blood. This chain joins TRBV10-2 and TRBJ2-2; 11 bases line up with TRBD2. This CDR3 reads CATPNPGTSGTGELFF. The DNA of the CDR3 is TGCGCCACCCCCAATCCCGGGACTAGCGGCACCGGGGAGCTGTTTTTT.